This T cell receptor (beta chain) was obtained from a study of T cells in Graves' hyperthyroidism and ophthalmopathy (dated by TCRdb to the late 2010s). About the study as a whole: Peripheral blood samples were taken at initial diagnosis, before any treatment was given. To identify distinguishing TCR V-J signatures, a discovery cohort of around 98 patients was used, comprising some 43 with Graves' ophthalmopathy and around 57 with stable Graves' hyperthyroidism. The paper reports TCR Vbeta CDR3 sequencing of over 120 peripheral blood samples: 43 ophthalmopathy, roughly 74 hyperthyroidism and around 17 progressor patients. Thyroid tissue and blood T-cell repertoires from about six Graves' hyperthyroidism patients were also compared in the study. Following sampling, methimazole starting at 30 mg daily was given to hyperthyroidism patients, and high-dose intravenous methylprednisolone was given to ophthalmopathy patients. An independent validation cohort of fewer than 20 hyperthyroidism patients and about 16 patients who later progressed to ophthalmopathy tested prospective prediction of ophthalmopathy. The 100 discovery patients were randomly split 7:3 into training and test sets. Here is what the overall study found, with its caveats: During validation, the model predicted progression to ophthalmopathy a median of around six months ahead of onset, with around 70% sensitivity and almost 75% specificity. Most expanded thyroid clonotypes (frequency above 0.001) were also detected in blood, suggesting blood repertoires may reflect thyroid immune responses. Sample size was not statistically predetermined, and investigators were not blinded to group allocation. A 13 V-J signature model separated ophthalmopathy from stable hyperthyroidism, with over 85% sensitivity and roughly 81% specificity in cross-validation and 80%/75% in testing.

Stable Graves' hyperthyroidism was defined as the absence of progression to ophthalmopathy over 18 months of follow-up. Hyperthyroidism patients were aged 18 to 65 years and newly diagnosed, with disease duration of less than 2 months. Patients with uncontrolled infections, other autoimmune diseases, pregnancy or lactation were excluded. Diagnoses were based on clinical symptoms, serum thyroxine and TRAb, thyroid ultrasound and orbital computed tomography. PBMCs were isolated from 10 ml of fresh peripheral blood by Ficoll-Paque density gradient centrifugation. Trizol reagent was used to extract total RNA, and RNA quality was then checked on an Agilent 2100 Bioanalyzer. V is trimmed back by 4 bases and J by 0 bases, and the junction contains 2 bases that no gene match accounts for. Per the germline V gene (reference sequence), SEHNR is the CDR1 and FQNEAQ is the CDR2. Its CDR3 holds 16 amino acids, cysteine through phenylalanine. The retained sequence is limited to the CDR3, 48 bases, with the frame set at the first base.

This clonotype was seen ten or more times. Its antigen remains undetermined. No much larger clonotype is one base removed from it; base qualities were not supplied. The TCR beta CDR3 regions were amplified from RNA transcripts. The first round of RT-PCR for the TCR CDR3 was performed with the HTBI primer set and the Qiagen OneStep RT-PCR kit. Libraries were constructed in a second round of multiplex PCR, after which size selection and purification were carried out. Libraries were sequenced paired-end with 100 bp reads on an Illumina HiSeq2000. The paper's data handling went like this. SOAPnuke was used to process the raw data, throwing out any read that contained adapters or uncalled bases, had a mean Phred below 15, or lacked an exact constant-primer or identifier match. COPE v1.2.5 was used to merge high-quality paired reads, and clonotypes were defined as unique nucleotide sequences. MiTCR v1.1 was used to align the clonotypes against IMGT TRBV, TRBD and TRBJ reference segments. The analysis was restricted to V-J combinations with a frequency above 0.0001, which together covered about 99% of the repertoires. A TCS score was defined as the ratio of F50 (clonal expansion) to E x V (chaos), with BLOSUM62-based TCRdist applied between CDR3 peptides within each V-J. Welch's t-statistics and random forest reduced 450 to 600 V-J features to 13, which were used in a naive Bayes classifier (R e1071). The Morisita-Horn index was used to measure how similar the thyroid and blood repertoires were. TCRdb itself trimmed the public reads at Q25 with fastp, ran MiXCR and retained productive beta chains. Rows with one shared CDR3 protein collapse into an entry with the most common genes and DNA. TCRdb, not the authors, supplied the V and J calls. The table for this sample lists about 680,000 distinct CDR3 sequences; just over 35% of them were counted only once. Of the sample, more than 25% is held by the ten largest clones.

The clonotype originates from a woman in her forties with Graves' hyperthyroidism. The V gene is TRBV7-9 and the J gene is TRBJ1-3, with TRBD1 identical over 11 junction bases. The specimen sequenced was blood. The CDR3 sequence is CASSSDRGHSGNTIYF. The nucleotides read TGTGCCAGCAGCTCGGACAGGGGGCACTCTGGAAACACCATATATTTT.